The sequence of this TCR beta chain was determined in a study of regulatory T cells in long-lasting Graves disease. The wider study: Recently diagnosed Graves' patients had received antithyroid drugs for under 3 months.

The sample's time point: newly diagnosed GD, antithyroid drugs for less than 3 months. The TCR library was made from RNA extracted from PBMCs. CDR3 length: 13 amino acids. Trimming stripped 6 bases from V and 9 bases from J, with 12 bases between. The V gene's germline CDR1 is SGHTA and CDR2 FQGTGA. With iRepertoire HTBI primers and Arm-PCR of CDR3 regions, TCR beta libraries were built. TCRdb itself ran the multiplex PCR reads through MiXCR, one entry per CDR3 protein. The profile shows fewer than 550,000 distinct CDR3 sequences, 15% to 20% of them singletons. The same sample was also used in a study of T cells in Graves' hyperthyroidism and ophthalmopathy. That paper adds: For Graves' hyperthyroidism to be stable, ophthalmopathy could not progress within 18 months.

The TCR originated in a woman between 40 and 65 years old with Graves disease. The sample consisted of peripheral blood mononuclear cells (PBMCs), taken at new diagnosis, from a patient treated with antithyroid drugs. This sequence joins TRBV7-3 and TRBJ1-6; D remains unclear. CDR3: CASSQAYGSPLHF. CDR3 nucleotides: TGTGCCAGCAGTCAGGCCTATGGTTCACCCCTCCACTTT.